One and the same sample provided the 8 T cell receptor beta chains below, sequenced in a study of shared clonotypes between healthy human individuals. Naive CD8 isolation took CD45RO-negative cells positively selected for CCR7 and excluded terminally differentiated effector memory CD45RA+ cells. Assay: immunoSEQ multiplex PCR; the TCRdb copy retains only in-frame clones and omits some. The top ten hold 1.5% to 2% of the sample, which has around 1.9 million clones, over 85% seen once. Sequenced: naive CD8+ T cells from PBMCs. The receptors stem from a man younger than 30 in good health. Some clones in this sample may be carry-over from other donors' samples.

V usage is TRBV2 and J usage is TRBJ2-5; D possibly corresponds to TRBD1 (5 bases). V was shortened by 8 bases and J by 4 bases, with 14 bases between the two germline ends. This CDR3 is 13 amino acids long. Germline loops: CDR1 SNHLY, CDR2 FYNNEI. CDR3 in amino acids: CASASSGLETQYF. The CDR3 DNA reads TGTGCCAGCGCCAGTTCAGGGTTAGAGACCCAGTACTTC.

The gene calls are TRBV19 and TRBJ2-7; D is undetermined. CDR3 length equals 13 residues. The V end was cut by 6 bases, the J end by 3 bases, with 12 bases between. CDR1 is LNHDA, CDR2 SQIVND, per germline (reference sequence). CDR3 in amino acids: CASSLSPYYEQYF. CDR3 DNA: TGTGCCAGTAGCTTAAGTCCTTACTACGAGCAGTACTTC.

The chain couples TRBV13 to TRBJ1-2, with 10 bases that match TRBD1. This CDR3 spans 15 amino acids. With V trimmed by 5 bases and J by 4 bases, 7 bases remained unmatched. Looked up from germline, CDR1 is PRHDT and CDR2 is FYEKMQ (reference sequence). The CDR3, as DNA: TGTGCCAGCAGCCTTGGGGACAGGGGCGGCTATGGCTACACCTTC. Translation: CASSLGDRGGYGYTF.

The chain recombines TRBV4-3 with TRBJ1-1; unclear D gene. V lost 1 base and J 0 bases, leaving 9 bases between the germline ends. Germline V CDR1 and CDR2: LGHNA, YSLEER. The CDR3 runs 15 residues. The CDR3 sequence is CASSQGLQMNTEAFF. CDR3 in DNA: TGCGCCAGCAGCCAAGGTCTACAGATGAACACTGAAGCTTTCTTT.

The V gene is TRBV5-6, the J gene TRBJ1-2; D is perhaps TRBD1 (6 bases). This CDR3 has 12 residues. Trimming removed 2 bases at V and 8 bases at J, with 10 bases between. In germline, CDR1 is SGHDT, CDR2 YYEEEE. This CDR3 is CASSFGQNGYTF. CDR3 in DNA: TGTGCCAGCAGCTTCGGACAGAACGGCTACACCTTC.

V and J are TRBV15 and TRBJ2-7, with 7 bases aligning to TRBD1. The CDR3 covers 15 residues. In germline, CDR1 is LNHNV, CDR2 YYDKDF (reference sequence). The J segment lost 2 bases and the V segment lost 5 bases, leaving 9 bases of the junction unmatched. CDR3 sequence: CATSGNRGATYEQYF. The CDR3 DNA sequence: TGTGCCACCAGCGGGAACAGGGGCGCTACCTACGAGCAGTACTTC.

This chain uses TRBV28 with TRBJ1-3; D call uncertain. This CDR3 is built from 15 residues. Germline assignment: CDR1 MDHEN and CDR2 SYDVKM. Trimming pared 6 bases from V and 2 bases from J, leaving 14 bases between. In DNA form, the CDR3 reads TGTGCCAGCAGCCTCTATGGGTACACTGGAAACACCATATATTTT. Translated: CASSLYGYTGNTIYF.

The gene calls are TRBV2 and TRBJ2-3, with 14 bases matching TRBD2. The CDR3 length is 18 residues. The germline CDR1 and CDR2 sequences are SNHLY and FYNNEI. V shed 5 bases and J 2 bases; nucleotides not matched to a gene: 9. CDR3 nucleotides: TGTGCCAGCAGTTATGGGACTAGCGGGAGACCCCTCACAGATACGCAGTATTTT. Translating it yields CASSYGTSGRPLTDTQYF.